The entry that follows covers one T cell receptor beta chain sequence. The sample belongs to a study of blood T cell repertoires in COVID-19. Study overall: The samples span acute and convalescent COVID-19 from the United States, Italy and Spain. T cells, B-cell-depleted T cells, or PBMCs supplied cDNA or gDNA.

Authors' methods: Estimation of nucleated cell counts was performed using reference gene primer amplification. Sequencing used immunoSEQ multiplex PCR; TCRdb keeps in-frame clones, though not all of them. The V and J calls and clone size were taken over from that table, and D and trimming were inferred from the DNA. The repertoire includes just over 650,000 clones, 80% to 90% of them detected once, and about 0.26% sits in the top ten. The CDR3 spans 13 residues. V gave up 2 bases and J gave up 8 bases, with 12 bases separating them. The sample was peripheral blood. The clonotype comes from a woman aged 18-35 years with acute or convalescent COVID-19. The chain joins TRBV12-3 or TRBV12-4 to TRBJ1-2, with a tentative D call TRBD1 (5 bases). CDR3 DNA sequence: TGTGCCAGCAGTTTAATCGGGGGTTACGGCTACACCTTC. It encodes CASSLIGGYGYTF.